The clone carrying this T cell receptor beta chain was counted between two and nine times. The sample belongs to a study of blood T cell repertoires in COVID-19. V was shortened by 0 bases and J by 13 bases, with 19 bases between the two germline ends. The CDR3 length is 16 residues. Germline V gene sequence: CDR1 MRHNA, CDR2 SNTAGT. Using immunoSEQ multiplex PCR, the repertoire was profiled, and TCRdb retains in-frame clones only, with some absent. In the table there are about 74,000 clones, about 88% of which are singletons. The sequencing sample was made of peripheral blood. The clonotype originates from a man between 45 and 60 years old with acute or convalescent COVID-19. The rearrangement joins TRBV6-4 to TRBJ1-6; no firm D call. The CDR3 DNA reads TGTGCCAGCAGTGACTCGAGACTCCCGGACTTTCGGCCCCTCCACTTT. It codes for CASSDSRLPDFRPLHF.